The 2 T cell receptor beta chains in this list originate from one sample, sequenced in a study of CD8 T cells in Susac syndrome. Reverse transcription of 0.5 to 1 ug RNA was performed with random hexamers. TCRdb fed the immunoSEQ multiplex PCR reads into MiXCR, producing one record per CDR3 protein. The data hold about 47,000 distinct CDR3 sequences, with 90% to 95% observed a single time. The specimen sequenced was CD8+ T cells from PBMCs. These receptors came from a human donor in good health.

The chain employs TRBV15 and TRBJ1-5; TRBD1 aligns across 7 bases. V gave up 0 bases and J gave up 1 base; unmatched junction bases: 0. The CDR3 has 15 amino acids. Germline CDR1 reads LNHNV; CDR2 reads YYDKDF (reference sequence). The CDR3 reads CATSREQGSNQPQHF. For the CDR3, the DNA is TGTGCCACCAGCAGAGAACAGGGGAGCAATCAGCCCCAGCATTTT.

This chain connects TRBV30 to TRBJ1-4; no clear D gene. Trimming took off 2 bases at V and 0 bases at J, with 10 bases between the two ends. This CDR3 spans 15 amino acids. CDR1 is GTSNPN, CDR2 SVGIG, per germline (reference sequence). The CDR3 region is CAWSHEATTNEKLFF. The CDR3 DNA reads TGTGCCTGGAGTCATGAGGCCACAACTAATGAAAAACTGTTTTTT. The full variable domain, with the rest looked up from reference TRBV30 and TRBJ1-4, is SQTIHQWPATLVQPVGSPLSLECTVEGTSNPNLYWYRQAAGRGLQLLFYSVGIGQISSEVPQNLSASRPQDRQFILSSKKLLLSDSGFYLCAWSHEATTNEKLFFGSGTQLSVL.